This TCR beta chain was profiled in a study of blood T cell repertoires in COVID-19. Clones were read by immunoSEQ multiplex PCR, and TCRdb kept only the in-frame ones, dropping some. The sample consists of over 90,000 clones, approximately 84% of them appearing once. The CDR3 sequence is 14 residues long. CDR1 SGHRS and CDR2 YFSETQ come from the germline V gene. V was cut by 0 bases and J by 3 bases, with 9 bases left in between. The chain links TRBV5-1 to TRBJ1-2; a weak D match, TRBD1 (5 bases). Material for sequencing was peripheral blood. This TCR was recovered from a man aged 55 to 70 with acute or convalescent COVID-19. The CDR3 DNA follows: TGCGCCAGCAGCTTGGGCAGGGCGTACTATGGCTACACCTTC. As protein: CASSLGRAYYGYTF. Based on the CDR3 plus reference TRBV5-1 and TRBJ1-2, the full variable domain is KAGVTQTPRYLIKTRGQQVTLSCSPISGHRSVSWYQQTPGQGLQFLFEYFSETQRNKGNFPGRFSGRQFSNSRSEMNVSTLELGDSALYLCASSLGRAYYGYTFGSGTRLTVV.